The clone carrying this T cell receptor (beta chain) was recorded a few times. This record belongs to a study of T-cell memory formation after mild COVID-19. Libraries for TCRalpha and TCRbeta carried sample barcodes and unique molecular identifiers via 5'RACE. A single record per CDR3 protein comes from TCRdb applying MiXCR to the 5' RACE reads. The data contain roughly 260,000 distinct CDR3 sequences, around 15% of them singletons. Trimming removed 5 bases from V and 2 bases from J, with 16 bases in between. The CDR3 has 15 amino acids. Germline lookup yields CDR1 SGHTA and CDR2 FQGNSA. The clonotype comes from a man between 18 and 35 years old who had mild COVID-19 (a few samples of this study predate the infection). Cell type and time point are not known. Sequenced: PBMCs or a T cell subset sorted from them (not recorded which). The chain joins TRBV7-2 to TRBJ2-7, with a possible D match to TRBD1 (7 bases). CDR3 coding DNA: TGTGCCAGCAGCCCCCGGGGGACAGTCACCTACGAGCAGTACTTC. Amino acids: CASSPRGTVTYEQYF.